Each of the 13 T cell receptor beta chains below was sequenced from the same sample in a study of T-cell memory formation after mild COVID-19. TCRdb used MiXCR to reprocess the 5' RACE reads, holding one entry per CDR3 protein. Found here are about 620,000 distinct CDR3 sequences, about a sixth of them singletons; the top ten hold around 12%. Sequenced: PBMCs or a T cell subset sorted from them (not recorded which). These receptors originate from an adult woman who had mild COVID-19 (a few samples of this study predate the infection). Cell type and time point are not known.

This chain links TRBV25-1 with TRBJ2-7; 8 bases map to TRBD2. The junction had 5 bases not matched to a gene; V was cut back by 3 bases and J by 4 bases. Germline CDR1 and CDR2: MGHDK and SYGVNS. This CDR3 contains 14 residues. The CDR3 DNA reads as TGTGCCAGCAGTGAGGTATCTAGCGGGTACGAGCAGTACTTC. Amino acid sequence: CASSEVSSGYEQYF.

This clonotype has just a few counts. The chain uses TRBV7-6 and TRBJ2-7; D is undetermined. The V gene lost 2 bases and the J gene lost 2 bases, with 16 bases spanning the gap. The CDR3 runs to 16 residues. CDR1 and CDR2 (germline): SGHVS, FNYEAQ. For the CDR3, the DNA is TGTGCCAGCAGCTTATCGACGACCGTTTCTCCCTACGAGCAGTACTTC. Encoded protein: CASSLSTTVSPYEQYF.

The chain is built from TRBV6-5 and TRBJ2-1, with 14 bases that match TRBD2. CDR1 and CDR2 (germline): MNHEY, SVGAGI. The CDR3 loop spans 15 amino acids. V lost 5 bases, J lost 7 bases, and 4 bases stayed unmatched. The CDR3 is CASSPWTSGRNEQFF. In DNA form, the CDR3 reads TGTGCCAGCAGTCCCTGGACTAGCGGGAGGAATGAGCAGTTCTTC.

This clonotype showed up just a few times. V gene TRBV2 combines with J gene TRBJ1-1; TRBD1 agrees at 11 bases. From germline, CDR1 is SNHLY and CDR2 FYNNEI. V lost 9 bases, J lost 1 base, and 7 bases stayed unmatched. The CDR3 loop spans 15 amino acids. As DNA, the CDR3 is TGTGCCAGTAGGAAGGACAGGGGGCCGAACACTGAAGCTTTCTTT. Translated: CASRKDRGPNTEAFF.

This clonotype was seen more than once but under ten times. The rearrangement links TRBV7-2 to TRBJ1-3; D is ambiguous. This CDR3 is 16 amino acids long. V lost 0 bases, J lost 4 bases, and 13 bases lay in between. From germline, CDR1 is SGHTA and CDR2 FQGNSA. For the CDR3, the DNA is TGTGCCAGCAGCTTAGCTGGTCGCGGGGTAGGAAACACCATATATTTT. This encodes CASSLAGRGVGNTIYF. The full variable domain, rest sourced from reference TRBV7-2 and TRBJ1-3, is GAGVSQSPSNKVTEKGKDVELRCDPISGHTALYWYRQSLGQGLEFLIYFQGNSAPDKSGLPSDRFSAERTGGSVSTLTIQRTQQEDSAVYLCASSLAGRGVGNTIYFGEGSWLTVV.

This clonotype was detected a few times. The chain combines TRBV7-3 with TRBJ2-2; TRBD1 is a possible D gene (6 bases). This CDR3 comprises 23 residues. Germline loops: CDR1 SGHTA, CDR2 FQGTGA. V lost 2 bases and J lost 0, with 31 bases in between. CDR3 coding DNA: TGTGCCAGCAGCTTATACCCGGTTACCCAACCGGGACACCGAATTTCGAACACCGGGGAGCTGTTTTTT. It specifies CASSLYPVTQPGHRISNTGELFF.

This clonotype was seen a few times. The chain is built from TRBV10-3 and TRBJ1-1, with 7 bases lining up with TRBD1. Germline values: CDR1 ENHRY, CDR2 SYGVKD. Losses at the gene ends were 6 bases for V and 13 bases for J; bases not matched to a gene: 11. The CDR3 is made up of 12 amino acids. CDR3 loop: CAISLDRVLIFF. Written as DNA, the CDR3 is TGTGCCATCAGCCTTGACAGGGTGTTGATTTTCTTT.

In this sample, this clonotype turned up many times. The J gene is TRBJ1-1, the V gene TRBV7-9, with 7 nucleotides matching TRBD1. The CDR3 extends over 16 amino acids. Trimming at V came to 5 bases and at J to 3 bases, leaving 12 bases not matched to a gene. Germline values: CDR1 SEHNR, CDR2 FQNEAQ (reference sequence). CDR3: CASSPVSGTAHTEAFF. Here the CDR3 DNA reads TGTGCCAGCAGCCCCGTTTCTGGGACAGCCCACACTGAAGCTTTCTTT.

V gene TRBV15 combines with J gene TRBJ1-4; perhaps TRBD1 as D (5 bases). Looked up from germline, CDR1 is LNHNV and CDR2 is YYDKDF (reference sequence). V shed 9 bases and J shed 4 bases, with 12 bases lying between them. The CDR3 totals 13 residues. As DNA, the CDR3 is TGTGCCACTACGGGACGGCATAATGAAAAACTGTTTTTT. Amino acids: CATTGRHNEKLFF.

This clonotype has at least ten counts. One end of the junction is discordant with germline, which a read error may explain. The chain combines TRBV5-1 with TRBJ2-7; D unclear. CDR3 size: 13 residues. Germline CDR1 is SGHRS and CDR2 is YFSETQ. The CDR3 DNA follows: TGTGCCAGCAGTTTAGAGAGCTCCTACGAGCAGTACTTC. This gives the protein CASSLESSYEQYF.

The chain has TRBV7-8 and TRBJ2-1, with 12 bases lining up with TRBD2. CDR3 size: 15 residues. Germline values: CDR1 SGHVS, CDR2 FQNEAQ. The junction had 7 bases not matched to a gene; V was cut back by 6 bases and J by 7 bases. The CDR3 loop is CASRLAGGRANEQFF. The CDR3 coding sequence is TGTGCCAGCAGGCTAGCGGGGGGGCGAGCTAATGAGCAGTTCTTC.

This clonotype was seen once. CDR3 protein: CASSTFTGQPQHF. CDR3 nucleotides: TGTGCCAGCAGTACATTTACGGGACAGCCCCAGCATTTT. The chain combines TRBV6-4 with TRBJ1-5; D not resolved. The ends were cut back, 5 bases at V and 7 bases at J, with 12 bases in the middle. Germline lookup yields CDR1 MRHNA and CDR2 SNTAGT. This CDR3 contains 13 residues.

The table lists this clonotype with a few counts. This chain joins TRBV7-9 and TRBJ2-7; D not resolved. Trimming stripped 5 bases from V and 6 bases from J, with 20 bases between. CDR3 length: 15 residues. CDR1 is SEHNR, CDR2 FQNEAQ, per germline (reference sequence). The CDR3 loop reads CASSLETSVRGEQYF. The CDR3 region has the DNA TGTGCCAGCAGCCTCGAGACTTCGGTCCGCGGCGAGCAGTACTTC.